This T cell receptor beta chain comes out of a study of PD-1 blockade in classical Hodgkin lymphoma. As regards this clone: What it binds is not known.

Whole-study findings and limits: Some patients started nivolumab under 1 year after ASCT, and they were excluded. Underlying causes for the observed repertoire differences were not defined, possibly disease activity or prior therapy.

There are 14 residues in the CDR3. Deletions cut 1 base from V and 4 bases from J, with 7 bases between. The germline gives CDR1 SEHNR, CDR2 FQNEAQ (reference sequence). Each patient's relapse followed autologous stem cell transplantation, and brentuximab vedotin exposure varied. Reported best responses ranged across complete response, partial response or progressive disease. Profiled with immunoSEQ multiplex PCR; TCRdb holds only in-frame clones, not every one. The sample has roughly 41,000 clones; roughly 80% are singletons. This sequence originates from a human donor with classical Hodgkin lymphoma. The sequenced sample was peripheral blood mononuclear cells (PBMCs), obtained at baseline. V is TRBV7-9 and J is TRBJ1-4; D gene ambiguous. CDR3 nucleotides: TGTGCCAGCAGCTTAGTACAGCTTAATGAAAAACTGTTTTTT. Its translation is CASSLVQLNEKLFF.